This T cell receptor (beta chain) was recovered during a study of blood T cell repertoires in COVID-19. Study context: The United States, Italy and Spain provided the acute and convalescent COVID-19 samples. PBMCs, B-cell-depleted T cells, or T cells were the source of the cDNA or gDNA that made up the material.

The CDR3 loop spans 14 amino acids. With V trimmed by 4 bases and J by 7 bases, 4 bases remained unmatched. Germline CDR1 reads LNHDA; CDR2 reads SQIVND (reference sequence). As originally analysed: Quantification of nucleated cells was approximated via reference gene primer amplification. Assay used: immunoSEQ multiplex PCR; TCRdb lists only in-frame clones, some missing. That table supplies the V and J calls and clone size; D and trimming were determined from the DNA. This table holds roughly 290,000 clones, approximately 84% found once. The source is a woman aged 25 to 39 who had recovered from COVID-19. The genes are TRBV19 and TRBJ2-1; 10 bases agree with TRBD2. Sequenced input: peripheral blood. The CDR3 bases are TGTGCCAGTAGTAGGGGACTAGCGTTGAATGAGCAGTTCTTC. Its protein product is CASSRGLALNEQFF.